What follows describes a single TCR beta chain. Its antigen is unidentified. The data were taken from a study of shared clonotypes between healthy human individuals. Study results and caveats: Generation probability values for non-shared clonotypes were lower than those for clonotypes shared by all four donors.

Using immunoSEQ multiplex PCR, the repertoire was profiled, and TCRdb retains in-frame clones only, with some absent. The profile covers roughly 2.4 million clones, with approximately 96% appearing a single time and roughly 0.13% taken by the ten largest. Input material: naive CD4+ T cells sorted from blood. This sample's subset: CD45RA+ positively selected. The clonotype was recovered from a man aged 18 to 35 in good health.

The DNA of the CDR3 is TGTGCCAGCAGTTTAGTCCTAGGTTTTGAGCAGTTCTTC. Translating gives CASSLVLGFEQFF. The genes are TRBV28 and TRBJ2-1; D remains unclear. V gave up 2 bases and J gave up 9 bases, with 11 bases separating them. This CDR3 spans 13 amino acids. The germline V gene has CDR1 MDHEN and CDR2 SYDVKM.